The 5 T cell receptor beta chains below were found in one sample sequenced in a study of shared clonotypes between healthy human individuals. Some clones are missing from TCRdb's copy, which holds only in-frame ones; the method was immunoSEQ multiplex PCR. The sample lists approximately 1,500,000 clones; around 98% were seen once. Sequencing used naive CD4+ T cells sorted from blood. Stated subset: CD45RA+ positively selected. The receptors stem from a man aged 25 to 40 in good health.

This clone was observed once. This sample also contains other DNA sequences that code for the same CDR3. The chain uses TRBV5-6 and TRBJ2-3; D is ambiguous. The CDR3 sequence is 13 residues long. V lost 0 bases and J lost 1, with 3 bases in between. From germline, CDR1 is SGHDT and CDR2 YYEEEE. The CDR3 is CASSLEGTDTQYF. CDR3 DNA sequence: TGTGCCAGCAGCTTGGAGGGCACAGATACGCAGTATTTT.

To note about this clone: Other DNA variants within this sample encode the same CDR3. V and J are TRBV28 and TRBJ2-7; 7 bases align to TRBD1. CDR1 and CDR2 (germline): MDHEN, SYDVKM. The CDR3 has 14 residues. The V segment lost 5 bases and the J segment 0 bases; nucleotides outside the gene matches: 4. For the CDR3, the DNA is TGTGCCAGCAGTCTTACAGGGGACTCCTACGAGCAGTACTTC. Protein sequence: CASSLTGDSYEQYF. The complete variable domain, with remaining parts taken from reference TRBV28 and TRBJ2-7, reads DVKVTQSSRYLVKRTGEKVFLECVQDMDHENMFWYRQDPGLGLRLIYFSYDVKMKEKGDIPEGYSVSREKKERFSLILESASTNQTSMYLCASSLTGDSYEQYFGPGTRLTVT.

The rearrangement uses TRBV5-1 and TRBJ2-5, with D tentatively TRBD1 or TRBD2 (6 bases each). The germline gives CDR1 SGHRS, CDR2 YFSETQ. Trimming took 1 base from V and 5 from J, leaving 15 bases between them. The CDR3 is made up of 15 amino acids. The chain's CDR3 is CASSLLAQGGETQYF. The CDR3 region has the DNA TGCGCCAGCAGCTTGCTTGCCCAAGGGGGGGAGACCCAGTACTTC.

This clone was seen more than once but under ten times. Other DNA sequences within the sample encode an identical CDR3. V gene TRBV28 combines with J gene TRBJ2-7; no clear D gene. The CDR3 is made up of 12 amino acids. V was clipped by 2 bases and J by 2 bases, with 4 bases between them. CDR1 and CDR2 from the germline V gene are MDHEN and SYDVKM. CDR3 bases: TGTGCCAGCAGTTTAGGGGCCTACGAGCAGTACTTC. Residues: CASSLGAYEQYF.

The chain carries TRBV6-4 and TRBJ2-7, with 7 positions matching TRBD1. CDR3 length equals 17 residues. With 10 bases clipped from V and 0 bases from J, the junction kept 18 bases outside the gene matches. CDR1 and CDR2 (germline): MRHNA, SNTAGT. The CDR3 sequence is CAIVEGQNTGDSYEQYF. The DNA for the CDR3 is TGTGCCATCGTGGAAGGACAAAATACAGGGGACTCCTACGAGCAGTACTTC.